This TCR beta chain stems from a study of shared T cell receptors in the human thymus. The germline CDR1 and CDR2 sequences are MNHEY and SMNVEV (reference sequence). Trimming cost V 4 bases and J 0 bases, with 16 bases left between them. The CDR3 sequence is 17 residues long. The assay was immunoSEQ multiplex PCR, and TCRdb's table has in-frame clones only and misses some. In the table there are over 350,000 clones, 95% of which are singletons. Sequences were obtained from thymocytes. This rearrangement joins TRBV27 to TRBJ1-5; D not certain. The sequence was obtained from a human donor. CDR3 coding DNA: TGTGCCAGCAGTTCCCAAAACCGGAGCTATAGCAATCAGCCCCAGCATTTT. Translated: CASSSQNRSYSNQPQHF.